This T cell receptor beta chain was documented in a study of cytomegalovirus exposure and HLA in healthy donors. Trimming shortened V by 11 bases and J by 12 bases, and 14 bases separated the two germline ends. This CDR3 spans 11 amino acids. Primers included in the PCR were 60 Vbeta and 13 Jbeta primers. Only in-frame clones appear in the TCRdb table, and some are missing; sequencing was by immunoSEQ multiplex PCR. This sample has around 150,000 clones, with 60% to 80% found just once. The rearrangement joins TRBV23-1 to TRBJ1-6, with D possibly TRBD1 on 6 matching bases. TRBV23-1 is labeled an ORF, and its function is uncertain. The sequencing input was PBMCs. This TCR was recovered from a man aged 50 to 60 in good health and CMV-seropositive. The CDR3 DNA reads TGCGCCGTCCTCGGACAGCGACCCCTCCACTTT. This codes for CAVLGQRPLHF.